This is a list of T cell receptor beta chains from one sample in a study of identical twins. One entry per CDR3 protein results from TCRdb running MiXCR on the 5' RACE reads. In the table there are a few hundred thousand distinct CDR3 sequences, roughly 20% of which are singletons. Sequencing used naive T cells sorted from blood. Source of these receptors: a man aged 45-65 years in good health. Both conserved end residues are part of each CDR3. Each record gives: D gene, J gene, V gene, clone size, CDR3 DNA, CDR3 protein. A D gene is named only where the DNA matches it firmly. For some rows the clone size is stated as once, few or many, or as a class when expanded; others skip it.

D: TRBD2; J: TRBJ2-7; V: TRBV7-2; size: few; DNA: TGTGCCAGCAGTCCAGCGGGGACTAGCTACGAGCAGTACTTC; CDR3: CASSPAGTSYEQYF
D: NA; J: TRBJ1-2; V: TRBV29-1; size: NA; DNA: TGCAGCGTTGAATCAGGGGCGGGCTACACCTTC; CDR3: CSVESGAGYTF
D: TRBD2; J: TRBJ2-1; V: TRBV7-8; size: NA; DNA: TGTGCCAGCAGCACCGGACTAGAGAGCACCTACAATGAGCAGTTCTTC; CDR3: CASSTGLESTYNEQFF
D: NA; J: TRBJ2-3; V: TRBV18; size: NA; DNA: TGTGCCAGTTGTTCTTCCGGCGGCACAGATACGCAGTATTTT; CDR3: CASCSSGGTDTQYF
D: TRBD2; J: TRBJ2-1; V: TRBV4-3; size: few; DNA: TGCGCCAGCAGCCGGGACTACCCCGACAATGAGCAGTTCTTC; CDR3: CASSRDYPDNEQFF
D: NA; J: TRBJ1-1; V: TRBV7-9; size: NA; DNA: TGTGCCAGCAGCTTAACCGTGAGGAACACTGAAGCTTTCTTT; CDR3: CASSLTVRNTEAFF
D: NA; J: TRBJ1-2; V: TRBV19; size: many; DNA: TGTGCCAGTAGTATTCAGGGGTCGGCTAACTATGGCTACACCTTC; CDR3: CASSIQGSANYGYTF
D: TRBD2; J: TRBJ2-3; V: TRBV4-1; size: few; DNA: TGCGCCAGCAGCCAGGAAAAAACTAGCGCGCTCACAGATACGCAGTATTTT; CDR3: CASSQEKTSALTDTQYF
D: NA; J: TRBJ2-7; V: TRBV6-5; size: many; DNA: TGTGCCAGCAGTTATGACCGATCCCCACTCTACGAGCAGTACTTC; CDR3: CASSYDRSPLYEQYF
D: TRBD2; J: TRBJ2-1; V: TRBV28; size: NA; DNA: TGTGCCAGCAGTTCCGAGCCCGGTAGCGGGGGGGCTGAGCAGTTCTTC; CDR3: CASSSEPGSGGAEQFF
D: TRBD1; J: TRBJ1-1; V: TRBV7-2; size: NA; DNA: TGTGCCAGCAGCATTCGGACAGGGCGGGGGAACACTGAAGCTTTCTTT; CDR3: CASSIRTGRGNTEAFF
D: NA; J: TRBJ1-5; V: TRBV20-1; size: NA; DNA: TGCAGTGCTATTGCAAATGCGGGCAATCAGCCCCAGCATTTT; CDR3: CSAIANAGNQPQHF
D: NA; J: TRBJ2-1; V: TRBV12-1; size: NA; DNA: TGTGCCAGCAGCTTACTACCCGGGACAGCTAGAGACAATGAGCAGTTCTTC; CDR3: CASSLLPGTARDNEQFF
D: NA; J: TRBJ2-5; V: TRBV6-2/TRBV6-3; size: few; DNA: TGTGCCAGCAGTTACTCCTTGCGGGACGGGACCCAGTACTTC; CDR3: CASSYSLRDGTQYF
D: NA; J: TRBJ2-5; V: TRBV6-5; size: NA; DNA: TGTGCCAGCAGTTACTCGGCAGGCCGAGAGACCCAGTACTTC; CDR3: CASSYSAGRETQYF
D: NA; J: TRBJ1-1; V: TRBV7-3; size: NA; DNA: TGTGCCAGCAGCGGGGGAAAAGAAGCTTTCTTT; CDR3: CASSGGKEAFF
D: TRBD1; J: TRBJ1-2; V: TRBV19; size: once; DNA: TGTGCCAGTAGAAGACCGGGACAGTCAAGCTATGGCTACACCTTC; CDR3: CASRRPGQSSYGYTF
D: NA; J: TRBJ2-5; V: TRBV7-8; size: many; DNA: TGTGCCAGCAGCTTACCCTCCCAAGGGGCGAAAGAGACCCAGTACTTC; CDR3: CASSLPSQGAKETQYF
D: NA; J: TRBJ2-1; V: TRBV7-2; size: many; DNA: TGTGCCAGCAGCTTTTCGGCGGAATACAATGAGCAGTTCTTC; CDR3: CASSFSAEYNEQFF
D: NA; J: TRBJ2-7; V: TRBV27; size: few; DNA: TGTGCCAGCAGTGTTGGTTTTGGCTACGAGCAGTACTTC; CDR3: CASSVGFGYEQYF
D: NA; J: TRBJ1-1; V: TRBV28; size: few; DNA: TGTGCCTACGGGGGCTTGAGTACTGAAGCTTTCTTT; CDR3: CAYGGLSTEAFF
D: TRBD1; J: TRBJ1-6; V: TRBV7-2; size: NA; DNA: TGTGCCAGCAGCTTAGGTTGGGACAGGGGCTCACCCCTCCACTTT; CDR3: CASSLGWDRGSPLHF
D: TRBD1; J: TRBJ2-1; V: TRBV18; size: many; DNA: TGTGCCAGCTCACCACGGGGGACAGGGGCCAATGAGCAGTTCTTC; CDR3: CASSPRGTGANEQFF
D: NA; J: TRBJ2-1; V: TRBV14; size: many; DNA: TGTGCCAGCAGCCAGGGTCCCCGGAGGGAGCAGTTCTTC; CDR3: CASSQGPRREQFF
D: NA; J: TRBJ2-7; V: TRBV5-1; size: few; DNA: TGCGCCAGCAGCTTGGCACGGGACGCTACGGGCGAGCAGTACTTC; CDR3: CASSLARDATGEQYF
D: NA; J: TRBJ2-1; V: TRBV18; size: NA; DNA: TGTGCCAGCTCGCGAGGGCCCTCGGGATACAATGAGCAGTTCTTC; CDR3: CASSRGPSGYNEQFF
D: NA; J: TRBJ1-2; V: TRBV27; size: few; DNA: TGTGCCAGCAGTTTAGGGGTAGGAGACGGTGCTAACTATGGCTACACCTTC; CDR3: CASSLGVGDGANYGYTF
D: TRBD2; J: TRBJ2-1; V: TRBV7-2; size: many; DNA: TGTGCCAGCAGCTTGGGGACTAGCGGGCATGAGCAGTTCTTC; CDR3: CASSLGTSGHEQFF
D: NA; J: TRBJ1-1; V: TRBV20-1; size: few; DNA: TGCAGTGCTAGGGCTCAGGGATACACTGAAGCTTTCTTT; CDR3: CSARAQGYTEAFF
D: NA; J: TRBJ1-1; V: TRBV6-1; size: NA; DNA: TGTGCCAGCAGCGTAGGGGGGCGATTGAACACTGAAGCTTTCTTT; CDR3: CASSVGGRLNTEAFF
D: TRBD1; J: TRBJ1-2; V: TRBV12-3/TRBV12-4; size: few; DNA: TGTGCCACGTTACAGGGGGCAGGGAGCTATGGCTACACCTTC; CDR3: CATLQGAGSYGYTF
D: TRBD2; J: TRBJ2-1; V: TRBV12-3/TRBV12-4; size: few; DNA: TGTGCCAGCAGTCCTCCTGGACTAGCGGGGGGCCGGGATGAGCAGTTCTTC; CDR3: CASSPPGLAGGRDEQFF
D: TRBD1; J: TRBJ2-4; V: TRBV12-3/TRBV12-4; size: NA; DNA: TGTGCCAGCAGTCTCCTGGGACAGGGAGACGACATTCAGTACTTC; CDR3: CASSLLGQGDDIQYF
D: NA; J: TRBJ1-5; V: TRBV6-1; size: NA; DNA: TGTGCCACCTCGGACAGACCCTATCAGCCCCAGCATTTT; CDR3: CATSDRPYQPQHF
D: TRBD1; J: TRBJ1-1; V: TRBV12-3/TRBV12-4; size: NA; DNA: TGTGCCAGCAGTTTAAATCCCACAGGGGGCACTGAAGCTTTCTTT; CDR3: CASSLNPTGGTEAFF
D: TRBD1; J: TRBJ2-1; V: TRBV27; size: few; DNA: TGTGCCAGCAGTCCAAAGACAGGGTACAATGAGCAGTTCTTC; CDR3: CASSPKTGYNEQFF
D: TRBD1; J: TRBJ2-1; V: TRBV5-1; size: many; DNA: TGCGCCAGCAGCTTGGTTGTGACAGGGGGGGGCAATGAGCAGTTCTTC; CDR3: CASSLVVTGGGNEQFF
D: TRBD2; J: TRBJ2-1; V: TRBV7-8; size: NA; DNA: TGTGCCAGCAGCTTCCTAGGGAGCGGGGGGGCCAATGAGCAGTTCTTC; CDR3: CASSFLGSGGANEQFF
D: NA; J: TRBJ2-5; V: TRBV5-1; size: few; DNA: TGCGCCAGCACCCCGGGCAGCTCCAAAGAGACCCAGTACTTC; CDR3: CASTPGSSKETQYF
D: TRBD2; J: TRBJ2-3; V: TRBV20-1; size: NA; DNA: TGCAGGGCTGGACTAGCGGGACGAGATACGCAGTATTTT; CDR3: CRAGLAGRDTQYF
D: NA; J: TRBJ2-1; V: TRBV18; size: NA; DNA: TGTGCCAGCTCCCCCCCAACCGGGGGGCGAAGCTCCTACAATGAGCAGTTCTTC; CDR3: CASSPPTGGRSSYNEQFF
D: NA; J: TRBJ1-2; V: TRBV15; size: NA; DNA: TGTGCCACCAGCACAAAACAGCAGGGCGGGGGTAACTATGGCTACACCTTC; CDR3: CATSTKQQGGGNYGYTF
D: TRBD2; J: TRBJ2-1; V: TRBV12-3/TRBV12-4; size: NA; DNA: TGTGCCAGCAGTACAGGGGTAGCGGGGGGGTCCTCCTACAATGAGCAGTTCTTC; CDR3: CASSTGVAGGSSYNEQFF
D: TRBD2; J: TRBJ2-3; V: TRBV28; size: many; DNA: TGTGCCAGCAGTTTGGGACTAGCGTCCACAGATACGCAGTATTTT; CDR3: CASSLGLASTDTQYF
D: NA; J: TRBJ2-3; V: TRBV12-3/TRBV12-4; size: NA; DNA: TGTGCCAGCAGTTCCTCAGGGAAGGGCTTCACAGATACGCAGTATTTT; CDR3: CASSSSGKGFTDTQYF
D: NA; J: TRBJ1-1; V: TRBV5-1; size: NA; DNA: TGCGCCAGCAGCCGCGGCCAGGGCCCTACTGAAGCTTTCTTT; CDR3: CASSRGQGPTEAFF
D: TRBD1; J: TRBJ2-4; V: TRBV7-9; size: NA; DNA: TGTGCCAGCAGCTCTGGACAGGTAGACATTCAGTACTTC; CDR3: CASSSGQVDIQYF
D: TRBD2; J: TRBJ2-7; V: TRBV20-1; size: many; DNA: TGCAGTGCTAGAAAGGGGACTAGCGGGACAACCTACGAGCAGTACTTC; CDR3: CSARKGTSGTTYEQYF
D: NA; J: TRBJ2-1; V: TRBV4-2; size: NA; DNA: TGTGCCAGCAGCCAAGATCCGGGGAGGCAGAACCCCCGCGAGCAGTTCTTC; CDR3: CASSQDPGRQNPREQFF
D: TRBD2; J: TRBJ2-1; V: TRBV20-1; size: NA; DNA: TGCAGGGTAGAGGGACTAGAGCAGTTCTTC; CDR3: CRVEGLEQFF
D: TRBD2; J: TRBJ2-3; V: TRBV6-2/TRBV6-3; size: NA; DNA: TGTGCCAGCAGTTACTCGTTACGGGAGGCGGCAGATACGCAGTATTTT; CDR3: CASSYSLREAADTQYF
D: TRBD2; J: TRBJ2-3; V: TRBV6-5; size: NA; DNA: TGTGCCAGCAGTTACTCAGGGGAGGGAGATACGCAGTATTTT; CDR3: CASSYSGEGDTQYF
D: NA; J: TRBJ2-7; V: TRBV3-1; size: NA; DNA: TGTGCCAGCAGCCAAGTCTATGGGGTTTATTCCTACGAGCAGTACTTC; CDR3: CASSQVYGVYSYEQYF
D: NA; J: TRBJ1-5; V: TRBV4-3; size: NA; DNA: TGCGCCAGCAGCCTAACAGGGTGGGCCTCGCCCCAGCATTTT; CDR3: CASSLTGWASPQHF
D: NA; J: TRBJ2-1; V: TRBV4-2; size: NA; DNA: TGTGCCAGCAGCCAAGAAGCAGATCCGTTCTACAATGAGCAGTTCTTC; CDR3: CASSQEADPFYNEQFF
D: TRBD2; J: TRBJ2-1; V: TRBV12-3/TRBV12-4; size: few; DNA: TGTGCCAGCAGTTTTGAAGCGGGGCCCTACAATGAGCAGTTCTTC; CDR3: CASSFEAGPYNEQFF
D: NA; J: TRBJ2-1; V: TRBV4-2; size: few; DNA: TGTGCCAGCAGCCAAGAAGAAGCGCACAATGAGCAGTTCTTC; CDR3: CASSQEEAHNEQFF
D: NA; J: TRBJ1-5; V: TRBV7-2; size: few; DNA: TGTGCCAGCAGCTTAGATCAGGGGATGCCCCAGCATTTT; CDR3: CASSLDQGMPQHF
D: TRBD1; J: TRBJ2-5; V: TRBV12-3/TRBV12-4; size: few; DNA: TGTGCCAGCAGTTCCCCGGACAGGGGGCTCGTTGAGGCGTACTTC; CDR3: CASSSPDRGLVEAYF
D: NA; J: TRBJ2-2; V: TRBV6-2/TRBV6-3; size: few; DNA: TGTGCCAGCAGTTTTCTGAAAAGTGGGGGGGAGCTGTTTTTT; CDR3: CASSFLKSGGELFF